This T cell receptor (beta chain) is from a study of blood T cell repertoires in COVID-19. Original processing notes: Amplified reference gene primers provided the basis for estimating nucleated cell counts. The protocol was immunoSEQ multiplex PCR, while the TCRdb copy is restricted to in-frame clones and leaves out a portion. That table is the source of V, J and clone size, and D and trimming were worked out from the DNA. The sample lists approximately 270,000 clones; 65% to 90% were seen once. V was shortened by 5 bases and J by 0 bases, with 11 bases between the two germline ends. CDR1 and CDR2 from the germline V gene are SGHAT and FQNNGV. CDR3 length: 15 amino acids.

The sample consisted of PBMCs or T cells enriched from blood (not recorded which). The TCR sequence derives from a middle-aged man who had recovered from COVID-19. This sequence joins TRBV11-2 and TRBJ2-1; D is possibly TRBD1 (5 bases). This chain's CDR3 is CASSPQTDSYNEQFF. For the CDR3, the DNA is TGTGCCAGCAGCCCTCAGACAGACTCCTACAATGAGCAGTTCTTC.